This T cell receptor (beta chain) was sequenced for a study of control samples from healthy donors and cancer patients. TCRdb keeps only in-frame clones here, not all; method: immunoSEQ multiplex PCR. Among over 30,000 clones listed, about 86% were seen once. The CDR3 has 18 residues. The germline CDR1 and CDR2 sequences are SGHTS and YDEGEE. Trimming removed 0 bases from V and 0 bases from J; junction bases left unmatched: 5. This clone was observed a handful of times. The rearrangement links TRBV5-8 to TRBJ2-6; TRBD1 aligns across 8 bases. This receptor was obtained from a woman in her forties with lung cancer. The source material was PBMCs. The DNA of the CDR3 is TGTGCCAGCAGCTTGGAGACAGGGGTCATCTCTGGGGCCAACGTCCTGACTTTC. Amino acids: CASSLETGVISGANVLTF.